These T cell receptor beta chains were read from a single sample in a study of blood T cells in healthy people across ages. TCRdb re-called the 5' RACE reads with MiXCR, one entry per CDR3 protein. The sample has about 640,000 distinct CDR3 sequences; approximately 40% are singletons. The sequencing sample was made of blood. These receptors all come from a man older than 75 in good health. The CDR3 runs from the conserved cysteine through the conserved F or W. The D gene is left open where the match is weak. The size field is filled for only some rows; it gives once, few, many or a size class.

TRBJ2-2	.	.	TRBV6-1	TGTGCCATTACCTTTGCGGGCGCGAACACCGGGGAGCTGTTTTTT	CAITFAGANTGELFF
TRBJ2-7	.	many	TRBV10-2	TGCGCCAGCAGTGAGTTGGGGCCCTACGAGCAGTACTTC	CASSELGPYEQYF
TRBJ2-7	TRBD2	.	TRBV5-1	TGCGCCAGCAGCGCGGCGACTCTAGCGGGAGGGCCGGACGAGCAGTACTTC	CASSAATLAGGPDEQYF
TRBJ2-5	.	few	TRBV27	TGTGCCAGCAGCCGACAAACAGGGATTATAGAGACCCAGTACTTC	CASSRQTGIIETQYF
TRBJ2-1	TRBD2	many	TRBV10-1	TGCGCCAGCAGTGCGCGGGGGGGCCCCTCCTACAATGAGCAGTTCTTC	CASSARGGPSYNEQFF
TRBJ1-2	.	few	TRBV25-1	TGTGCCAGCAGTGGCGGGGGTGGGTATGGCTACACCTTC	CASSGGGGYGYTF
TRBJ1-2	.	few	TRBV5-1	TGCGCCAGCAGCTTCGACCAGGATAACTATGGCTACACCTTC	CASSFDQDNYGYTF
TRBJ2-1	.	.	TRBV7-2	TGTGCCAGCAGCATAAGAAGGGGAAATGACAATGAGCAGTTCTTC	CASSIRRGNDNEQFF
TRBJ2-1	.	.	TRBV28	TGTGCCAGCAATAAGGACAGAAGCTCCTACAATGAGCAGTTCTTC	CASNKDRSSYNEQFF
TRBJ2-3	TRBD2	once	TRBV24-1	TGTGCCACCAGCGGAGAAGTTAGCGGGGACACAGATACGCAGTATTTT	CATSGEVSGDTDTQYF
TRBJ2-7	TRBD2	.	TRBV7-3	TGTGCCAGCAGCCGCGGACGAGCGGGAGACTACGAGCAGTACTTC	CASSRGRAGDYEQYF
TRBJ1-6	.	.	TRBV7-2	TGTGCCAGCAGCTTAGCCCTTTCGGGCGATTCACCCCTCCACTTT	CASSLALSGDSPLHF
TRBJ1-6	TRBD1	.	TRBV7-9	TGTGCCAGCAGCCGTCCCGGGACAGGGGTAGATTCACCCCTCCACTTT	CASSRPGTGVDSPLHF
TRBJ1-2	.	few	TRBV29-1	TGCAGCACGCGGGACATTGGGAACTATGGCTACACCTTC	CSTRDIGNYGYTF
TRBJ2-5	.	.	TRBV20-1	TGCAGTGCTAGAGCCGGGACGGGCGAGACCCAGTACTTC	CSARAGTGETQYF
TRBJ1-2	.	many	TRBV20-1	TGCAGTGCACTACAGGGAGGGGGTGGCTACACCTTC	CSALQGGGGYTF
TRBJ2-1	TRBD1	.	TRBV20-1	TGCAGTGCTGGGGGACAGGGAGGACCAGGATACAATGAGCAGTTCTTC	CSAGGQGGPGYNEQFF
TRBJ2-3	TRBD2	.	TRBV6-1	TGTGCCAGCAGCGTGACTAGCGGGGGAAAGTATACGCAGTATTTT	CASSVTSGGKYTQYF
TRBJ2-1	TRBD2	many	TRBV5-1	TGCGCCAGCAGCTTGGTTGTTAGCGGGGGGGGCAATGAGCAGTTCTTC	CASSLVVSGGGNEQFF
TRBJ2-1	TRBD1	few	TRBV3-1	TGTGCCAGCAGCCCTCCCGGGACAGTTTACAATGAGCAGTTCTTC	CASSPPGTVYNEQFF
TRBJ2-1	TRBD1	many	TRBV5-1	TGCGCCAGCAGCCGGGACAGGGGGGACAATGAGCAGTTCTTC	CASSRDRGDNEQFF
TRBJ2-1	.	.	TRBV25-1	TGTGCCACACATAACGATGAGCAGTTCTTC	CATHNDEQFF
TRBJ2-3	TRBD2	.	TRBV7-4	TGTGCCAGCAGCTTAGTTGGGCGGGGGTTGGATACGCAGTATTTT	CASSLVGRGLDTQYF
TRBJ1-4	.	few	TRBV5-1	TGCGCCAGCAGCCCGATTGGGGCAACTAATGAAAAACTGTTTTTT	CASSPIGATNEKLFF
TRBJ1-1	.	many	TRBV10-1	TGCGCCAGCAGTGCTGGGGGAATCGCTGAAGCTTTCTTT	CASSAGGIAEAFF
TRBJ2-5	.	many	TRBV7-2	TGTGCCAGCAGCTTAGACCCGGAGCAGGGCCGGCAGACCCAGTACTTC	CASSLDPEQGRQTQYF
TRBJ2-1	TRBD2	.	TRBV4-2	TGTGCCAGCAGCCCAAGGACTAGCGGGAGTATCTGGGAGCAGTTCTTC	CASSPRTSGSIWEQFF
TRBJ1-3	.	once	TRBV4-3	TGCGCCAGCAGCCAAAGACAGAGCTCTGGAAACACCATATATTTT	CASSQRQSSGNTIYF
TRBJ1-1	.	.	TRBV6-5	TGTGCCATCAGCCCCCGACCCAATCTGAACACTGAAGCTTTCTTT	CAISPRPNLNTEAFF
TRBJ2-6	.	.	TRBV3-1	TGTGCCAGCAGCGCTTTTAGGCGGGACACACTCTCTGGGGCCAACGTCCTGACTTTC	CASSAFRRDTLSGANVLTF
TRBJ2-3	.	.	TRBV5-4	TGTGCCAGCAGCTTGGGGAGGGGAAGCACAGATACGCAGTATTTT	CASSLGRGSTDTQYF
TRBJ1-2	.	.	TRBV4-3	TGCGCCAGCAGCCAAGGCGGGCGGGGGATAGGAGACTATGGCTACACCTTC	CASSQGGRGIGDYGYTF
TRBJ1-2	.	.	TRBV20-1	TGCAGTGCTAAAGCGTTTAACTATGGCTACACCTTC	CSAKAFNYGYTF
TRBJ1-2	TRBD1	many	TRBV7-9	TGTGCCAGCAGGCCGGGACAGGGGGCATATGGCTACACCTTC	CASRPGQGAYGYTF
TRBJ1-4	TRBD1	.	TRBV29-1	TGCAGCGTTGTCCCAGGGGGCGACGGGAAACTGTTTTTT	CSVVPGGDGKLFF
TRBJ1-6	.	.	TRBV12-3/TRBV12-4	TGTGCCAGCAGTTTTGGGCCGAATAATTCACCCCTCCACTTT	CASSFGPNNSPLHF